This T cell receptor (beta chain) was identified in a study of T cell responses to AZD1222 COVID-19 vaccine. Study-wide findings and caveats: Only after the peak T cell response were repertoires sampled.

On this clone itself: Its antigen is not identified.

Assay: immunoSEQ multiplex PCR; the TCRdb copy retains only in-frame clones and omits some. The repertoire includes some 110,000 clones, around 89% of them detected once, and approximately 6.5% sits in the top ten. The germline gives CDR1 SGHRS, CDR2 YFSETQ. The CDR3 runs 15 residues. The V gene lost 3 bases and the J gene lost 9 bases, with 16 bases spanning the gap. The chain is built from TRBV5-1 and TRBJ1-6; D is uncertain. Source: peripheral blood, taken 28 days after the second AZD1222 dose. The sequence was collected from an adult who received the AZD1222 COVID-19 vaccine. The CDR3 DNA reads TGCGCCAGCAGCTCAGGAGACCTGATCGGTTCACCCCTCCACTTT. Protein: CASSSGDLIGSPLHF. Based on the CDR3 plus reference TRBV5-1 and TRBJ1-6, the full variable domain is KAGVTQTPRYLIKTRGQQVTLSCSPISGHRSVSWYQQTPGQGLQFLFEYFSETQRNKGNFPGRFSGRQFSNSRSEMNVSTLELGDSALYLCASSSGDLIGSPLHFGNGTRLTVT.